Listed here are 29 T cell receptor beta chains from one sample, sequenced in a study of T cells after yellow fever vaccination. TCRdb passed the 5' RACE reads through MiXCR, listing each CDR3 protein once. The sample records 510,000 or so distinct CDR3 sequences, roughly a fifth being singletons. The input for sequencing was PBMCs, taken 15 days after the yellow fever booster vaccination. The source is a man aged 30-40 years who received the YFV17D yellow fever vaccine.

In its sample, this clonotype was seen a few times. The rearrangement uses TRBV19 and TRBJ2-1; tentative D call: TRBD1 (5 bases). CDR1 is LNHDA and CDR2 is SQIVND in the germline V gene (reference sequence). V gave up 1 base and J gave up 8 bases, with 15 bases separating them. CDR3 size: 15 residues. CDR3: CASSIVGDWGYEQFF. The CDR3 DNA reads TGTGCCAGTAGTATAGTTGGAGACTGGGGCTATGAGCAGTTCTTC.

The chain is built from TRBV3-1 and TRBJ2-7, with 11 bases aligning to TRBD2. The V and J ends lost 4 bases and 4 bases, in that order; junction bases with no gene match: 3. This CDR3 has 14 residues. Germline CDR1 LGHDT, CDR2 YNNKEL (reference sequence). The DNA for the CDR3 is TGTGCCAGCAGCCCGCCTAGCGGGAGGTACGAGCAGTACTTC. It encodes CASSPPSGRYEQYF.

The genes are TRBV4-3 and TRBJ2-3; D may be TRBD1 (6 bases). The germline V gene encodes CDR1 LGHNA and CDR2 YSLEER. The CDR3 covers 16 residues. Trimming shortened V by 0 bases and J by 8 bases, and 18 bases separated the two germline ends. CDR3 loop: CASSQDISELGGTQYF. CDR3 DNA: TGCGCCAGCAGCCAAGATATTAGCGAGCTAGGGGGTACGCAGTATTTT.

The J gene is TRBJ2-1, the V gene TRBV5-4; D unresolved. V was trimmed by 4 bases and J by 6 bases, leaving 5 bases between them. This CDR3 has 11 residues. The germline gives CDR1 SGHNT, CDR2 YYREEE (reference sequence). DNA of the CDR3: TGTGCCAGCAGCATACTCAATGAGCAGTTCTTC. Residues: CASSILNEQFF. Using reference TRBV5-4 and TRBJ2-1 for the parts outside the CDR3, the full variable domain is ETGVTQSPTHLIKTRGQQVTLRCSSQSGHNTVSWYQQALGQGPQFIFQYYREEENGRGNFPPRFSGLQFPNYSSELNVNALELDDSALYLCASSILNEQFFGPGTRLTVL.

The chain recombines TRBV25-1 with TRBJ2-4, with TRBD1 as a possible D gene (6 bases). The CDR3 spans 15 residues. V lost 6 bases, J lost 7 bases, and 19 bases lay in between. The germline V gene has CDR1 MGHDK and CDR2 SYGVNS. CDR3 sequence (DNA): TGTGCCAGCAGCCCAAATCAGGGGTGGAATAACATTCAGTACTTC. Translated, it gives CASSPNQGWNNIQYF.

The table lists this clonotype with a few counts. The CDR3 DNA sequence: TGTGCCAGCAGCGCCCCCGGGACAGTCCAAGAGACCCAGTACTTC. Protein sequence: CASSAPGTVQETQYF. This chain joins TRBV7-2 and TRBJ2-5; 7 nucleotides align to TRBD1. CDR1 is SGHTA, CDR2 FQGNSA, per germline. The trim removed 5 bases at V and 1 base at J, leaving 7 bases unmatched. The CDR3 length is 15 residues.

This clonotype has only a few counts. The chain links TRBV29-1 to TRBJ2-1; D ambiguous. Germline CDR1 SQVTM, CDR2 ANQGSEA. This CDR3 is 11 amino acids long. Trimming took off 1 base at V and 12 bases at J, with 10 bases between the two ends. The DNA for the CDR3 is TGCAGCGTTGAAGTTGTAAGCGTGCAGTTCTTC. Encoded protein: CSVEVVSVQFF.

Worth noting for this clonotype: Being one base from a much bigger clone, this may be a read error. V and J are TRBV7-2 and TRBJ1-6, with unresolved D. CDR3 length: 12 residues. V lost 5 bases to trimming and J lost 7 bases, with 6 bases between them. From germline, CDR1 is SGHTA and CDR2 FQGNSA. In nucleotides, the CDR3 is TGTGCCAGCAGCCCATCAAATTCACCCCTCCACTTT. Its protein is CASSPSNSPLHF.

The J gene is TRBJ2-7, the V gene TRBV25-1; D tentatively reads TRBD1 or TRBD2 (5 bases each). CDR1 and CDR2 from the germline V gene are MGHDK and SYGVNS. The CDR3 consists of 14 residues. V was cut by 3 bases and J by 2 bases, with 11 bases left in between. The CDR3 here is CASSDLGTPYEQYF. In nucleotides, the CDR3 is TGTGCCAGCAGTGATCTTGGGACGCCCTACGAGCAGTACTTC.

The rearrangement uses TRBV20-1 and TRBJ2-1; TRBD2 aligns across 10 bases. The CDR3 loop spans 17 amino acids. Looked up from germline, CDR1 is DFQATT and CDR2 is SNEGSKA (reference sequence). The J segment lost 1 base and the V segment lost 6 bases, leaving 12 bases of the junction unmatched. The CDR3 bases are TGCAGTGCCCTCCCGGCTAGCGGGAGATCATCCTACAATGAGCAGTTCTTC. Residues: CSALPASGRSSYNEQFF.

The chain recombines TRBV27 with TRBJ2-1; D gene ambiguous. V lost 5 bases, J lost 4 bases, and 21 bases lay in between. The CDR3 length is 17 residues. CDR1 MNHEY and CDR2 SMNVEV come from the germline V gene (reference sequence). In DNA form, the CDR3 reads TGTGCCAGCAGTAGAACGTGGGCAGCACCTATATACAATGAGCAGTTCTTC. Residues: CASSRTWAAPIYNEQFF.

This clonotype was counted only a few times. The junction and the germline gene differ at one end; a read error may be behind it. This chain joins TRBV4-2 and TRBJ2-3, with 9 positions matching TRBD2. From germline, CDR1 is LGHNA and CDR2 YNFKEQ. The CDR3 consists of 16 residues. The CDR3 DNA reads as TGCGCCAGCAGCGCACGACTAGCGGCTAGCACAGATACGCAGTATTTT. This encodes CASSARLAASTDTQYF.

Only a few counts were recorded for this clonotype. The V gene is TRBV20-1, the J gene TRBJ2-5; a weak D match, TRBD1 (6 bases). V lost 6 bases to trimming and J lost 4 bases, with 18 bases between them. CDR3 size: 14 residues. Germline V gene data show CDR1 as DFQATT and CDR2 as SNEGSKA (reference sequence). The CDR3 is CSAHGQSPRETQYF. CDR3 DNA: TGCAGTGCCCACGGACAGTCTCCACGAGAGACCCAGTACTTC.

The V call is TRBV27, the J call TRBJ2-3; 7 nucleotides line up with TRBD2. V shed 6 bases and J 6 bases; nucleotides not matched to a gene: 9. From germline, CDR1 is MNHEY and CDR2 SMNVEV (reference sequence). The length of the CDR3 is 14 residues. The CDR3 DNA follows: TGTGCCAGCAGCCCCTGGCCTAGCGGCGATACGCAGTATTTT. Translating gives CASSPWPSGDTQYF.

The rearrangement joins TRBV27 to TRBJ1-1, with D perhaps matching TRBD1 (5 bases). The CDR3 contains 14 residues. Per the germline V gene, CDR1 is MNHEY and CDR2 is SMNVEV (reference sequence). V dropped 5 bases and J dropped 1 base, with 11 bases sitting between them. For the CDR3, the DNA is TGTGCCAGCAGTCGCGGGACCGCGAACACTGAAGCTTTCTTT. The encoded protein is CASSRGTANTEAFF.

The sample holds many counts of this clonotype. The CDR3 region has the DNA TGCAGTGCTAGAAGGACTAGCGGGAGGACCGCGAACACCGGGGAGCTGTTTTTT. It translates to CSARRTSGRTANTGELFF. The chain uses TRBV20-1 and TRBJ2-2, with 14 bases fitting TRBD2. After removal of 2 bases from V and 0 bases from J, the junction contained 5 bases not matched to a gene. The germline V gene has CDR1 DFQATT and CDR2 SNEGSKA (reference sequence). The CDR3 length is 18 residues.

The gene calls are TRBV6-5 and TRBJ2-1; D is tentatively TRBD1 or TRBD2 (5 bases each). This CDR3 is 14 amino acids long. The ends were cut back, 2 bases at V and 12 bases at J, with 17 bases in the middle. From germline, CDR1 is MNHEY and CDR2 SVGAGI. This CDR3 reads CASSYAANPGRQFF. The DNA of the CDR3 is TGTGCCAGCAGTTACGCCGCTAACCCAGGGAGGCAGTTCTTC.

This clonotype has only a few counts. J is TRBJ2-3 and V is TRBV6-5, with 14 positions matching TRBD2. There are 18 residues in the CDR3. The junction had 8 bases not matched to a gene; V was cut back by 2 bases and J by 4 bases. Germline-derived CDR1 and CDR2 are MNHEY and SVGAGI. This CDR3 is CASSYLGTSGSYADTQYF. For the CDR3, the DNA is TGTGCCAGCAGTTACCTCGGGACTAGCGGGAGTTATGCAGATACGCAGTATTTT.

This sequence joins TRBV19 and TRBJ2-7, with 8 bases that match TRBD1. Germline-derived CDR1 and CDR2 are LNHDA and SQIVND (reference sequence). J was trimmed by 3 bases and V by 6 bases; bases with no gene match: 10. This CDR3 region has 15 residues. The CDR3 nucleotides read TGTGCCAGTAGAACTCAAGGACAGGGAAACTACGAGCAGTACTTC. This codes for CASRTQGQGNYEQYF.

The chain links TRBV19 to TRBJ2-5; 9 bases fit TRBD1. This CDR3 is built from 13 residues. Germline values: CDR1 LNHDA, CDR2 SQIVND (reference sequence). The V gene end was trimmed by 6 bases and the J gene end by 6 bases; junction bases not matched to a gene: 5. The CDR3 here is CASSPGQGKTQYF. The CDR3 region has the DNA TGTGCCAGTAGCCCGGGACAGGGAAAGACCCAGTACTTC.

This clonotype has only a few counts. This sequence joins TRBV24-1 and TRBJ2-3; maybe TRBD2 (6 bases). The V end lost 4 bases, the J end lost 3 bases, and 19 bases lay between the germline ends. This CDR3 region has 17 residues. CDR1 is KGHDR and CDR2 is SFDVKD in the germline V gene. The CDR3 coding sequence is TGTGCCACCAGTGACCCGACTACGGAGGGCGTAACAGATACGCAGTATTTT. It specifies CATSDPTTEGVTDTQYF.

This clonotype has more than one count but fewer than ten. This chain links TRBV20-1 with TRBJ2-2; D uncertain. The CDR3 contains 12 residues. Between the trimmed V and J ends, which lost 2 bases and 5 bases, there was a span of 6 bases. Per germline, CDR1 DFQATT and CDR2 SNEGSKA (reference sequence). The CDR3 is CSARRQTGELFF. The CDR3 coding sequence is TGCAGTGCTAGACGCCAAACCGGGGAGCTGTTTTTT.

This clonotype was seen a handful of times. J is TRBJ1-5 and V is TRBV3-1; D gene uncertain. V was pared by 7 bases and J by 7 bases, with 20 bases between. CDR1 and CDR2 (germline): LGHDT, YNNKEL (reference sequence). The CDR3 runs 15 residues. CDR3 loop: CASNTTNLVGQPQHF. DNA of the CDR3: TGTGCCAGCAACACGACAAACCTTGTCGGACAGCCCCAGCATTTT.

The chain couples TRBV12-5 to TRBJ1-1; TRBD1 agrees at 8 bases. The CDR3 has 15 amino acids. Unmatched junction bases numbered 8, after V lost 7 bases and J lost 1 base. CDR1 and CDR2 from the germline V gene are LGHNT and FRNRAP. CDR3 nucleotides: TGTGCTAGTGCCTTCCAGGGGGCGCGGAACACTGAAGCTTTCTTT. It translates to CASAFQGARNTEAFF.

The DNA for the CDR3 is TGTGCCTGGAGAATCCGGAGGACTAATGAAAAACTGTTTTTT. It yields the protein CAWRIRRTNEKLFF. V and J are TRBV30 and TRBJ1-4, with unresolved D. Trimming stripped 3 bases from V and 2 bases from J, with 10 bases between. The germline CDR1 and CDR2 sequences are GTSNPN and SVGIG (reference sequence). The CDR3 spans 14 residues.

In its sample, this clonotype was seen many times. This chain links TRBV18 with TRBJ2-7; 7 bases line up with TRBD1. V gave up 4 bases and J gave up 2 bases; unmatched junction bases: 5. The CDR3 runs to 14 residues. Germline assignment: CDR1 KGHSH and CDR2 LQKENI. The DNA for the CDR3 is TGTGCCAGCTCACACGGGACAGAAACCTACGAGCAGTACTTC. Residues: CASSHGTETYEQYF.

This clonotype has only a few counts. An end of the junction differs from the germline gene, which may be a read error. CDR3 bases: TGTGCCAGCAGCTTGGGGACTAGCGGGTCTCCTGCCACACCCGTTCGCTTC. This codes for CASSLGTSGSPATPVRF. The rearrangement joins TRBV7-8 to TRBJ2-1, with 12 bases fitting TRBD2. The CDR3 length is 17 residues. Germline CDR1 SGHVS, CDR2 FQNEAQ.

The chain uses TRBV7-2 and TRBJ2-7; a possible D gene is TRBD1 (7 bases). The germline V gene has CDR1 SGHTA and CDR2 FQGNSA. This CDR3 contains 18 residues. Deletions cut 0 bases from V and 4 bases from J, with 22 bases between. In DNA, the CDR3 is TGTGCCAGCAGCTTAGCGGCCCCAGGGGGGACAAGAGGGTACGAGCAGTACTTC. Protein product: CASSLAAPGGTRGYEQYF.

The CDR3 nucleotides read TGTGCCAGCAGTCCATGGGACAACACAGATACGCAGTATTTT. It is translated as CASSPWDNTDTQYF. The chain links TRBV27 to TRBJ2-3; D may be TRBD1 (6 bases). Germline V lookup: CDR1 MNHEY, CDR2 SMNVEV (reference sequence). The CDR3 is 14 residues long. With 5 bases removed from V and 2 bases from J, the gap between germline ends came to 11 bases.